Listed below are T cell receptor beta chains from one sample, sequenced in a study of graft-versus-host responses after intestinal transplantation. Sequencing used immunoSEQ multiplex PCR; TCRdb keeps in-frame clones, though not all of them. The sample has about 18,000 clones; roughly 37% are singletons. The sample consisted of alloreactive CD4+ T cells from a mixed lymphocyte reaction culture, taken before intestinal transplant. The source of these receptors is a human patient who received an intestinal transplant. Both conserved end residues are part of each CDR3. D genes are given only for firm matches. Expanded clones get a size class; other rows say once, few or many, or leave the size out.

D	J	size	V	CDR3	DNA
TRBD1	TRBJ1-5	few	TRBV10-3	CAISEMGQRDQPQHF	TGTGCCATCAGTGAGATGGGACAGCGTGATCAGCCCCAGCATTTT
NA	TRBJ1-1	NA	TRBV29-1	CSAAPDPRRTEAFF	TGCAGCGCTGCCCCGGACCCCCGAAGGACTGAAGCTTTCTTT
TRBD1	TRBJ1-1	NA	TRBV7-9	CASSSDRGRAFF	TGTGCCAGCAGCTCGGACAGGGGACGAGCTTTCTTT
TRBD2	TRBJ2-1	NA	TRBV9	CASSLLAGRRRDEQFF	TGTGCCAGCAGCCTACTAGCGGGGAGACGTCGGGATGAGCAGTTCTTC
TRBD2	TRBJ2-5	once	TRBV5-1	CASSLRASGGVIETQYF	TGCGCCAGCAGCCTCCGGGCTAGCGGGGGGGTGATAGAGACCCAGTACTTC
NA	TRBJ1-2	NA	TRBV4-1	CASSQARLGGGYGYTF	TGCGCCAGCAGCCAAGCACGACTAGGAGGGGGCTATGGCTACACCTTC
NA	TRBJ2-1	NA	TRBV12-5	CASGPTRGTMRINEQFF	TGTGCTAGTGGTCCCACTCGCGGGACCATGAGGATCAATGAGCAGTTCTTC
NA	TRBJ1-6	NA	TRBV5-5	CASSYGQFNSPLHF	TGTGCCAGCAGCTATGGACAGTTTAATTCACCCCTCCACTTT
NA	TRBJ2-7	few	TRBV7-9	CASSPRPISDEQYF	TGTGCCAGCAGCCCCCGACCGATCTCAGACGAGCAGTACTTC
TRBD2	TRBJ2-5	NA	TRBV11-3	CASSPRLAGGGETQYF	TGTGCCAGCAGCCCCCGACTAGCGGGGGGCGGGGAGACCCAGTACTTC
TRBD2	TRBJ2-1	NA	TRBV4-1	CAISGGGRVDRKFF	TGCGCCATCTCGGGAGGAGGTCGGGTGGATAGAAAGTTCTTC
NA	TRBJ1-1	few	TRBV2	CASSLGEPLNAFF	TGTGCCAGCAGTCTGGGGGAACCGTTGAATGCTTTCTTT
NA	TRBJ2-1	few	TRBV5-5	CASSLREIRYNEQFF	TGTGCCAGCAGCTTGAGGGAGATACGTTACAATGAGCAGTTCTTC
NA	TRBJ1-3	few	TRBV18	CASSPRPVSGNTIYF	TGTGCCAGCTCACCACGGCCCGTCTCTGGAAACACCATATATTTT
NA	TRBJ2-1	NA	TRBV6-5	CASSYRRGPPFF	TGTGCCAGCAGTTACCGGCGGGGCCCGCCATTCTTC
NA	TRBJ2-7	NA	TRBV15	CATSRDTRAYEQYF	TGTGCCACCAGCAGAGATACTAGGGCCTACGAGCAGTACTTC
NA	TRBJ1-6	NA	TRBV18	CASSPGYDSPLHF	TGTGCCAGCTCACCAGGGTACGATTCACCCCTCCACTTT
TRBD2	TRBJ2-7	few	TRBV9	CASSVAATSGGYSEQYF	TGTGCCAGCAGCGTAGCGGCGACTAGCGGGGGGTATAGTGAGCAGTACTTC
NA	TRBJ1-2	few	TRBV5-6	CASSPVGARAYGYTF	TGTGCCAGCAGCCCCGTGGGGGCCAGAGCTTATGGCTACACCTTC
NA	TRBJ2-2	NA	TRBV6-5	CASKFKRAVTGELFF	TGTGCCAGCAAATTTAAAAGGGCGGTCACCGGGGAGCTGTTTTTT
TRBD1	TRBJ1-3	few	TRBV9	CASSSTGRGNTIYF	TGTGCCAGCAGCTCGACAGGGAGGGGAAACACCATATATTTT
TRBD1	TRBJ1-4	few	TRBV19	CASSTTGGRGEKLFF	TGTGCCAGTAGCACTACAGGGGGCCGGGGTGAAAAACTGTTTTTT
TRBD2	TRBJ2-7	NA	TRBV2	CASRIAGPREQYF	TGTGCCAGCAGGATAGCGGGTCCAAGGGAGCAGTACTTC
TRBD1	TRBJ1-3	NA	TRBV6-9	CASRGTGGNTIYF	TGTGCCAGCAGAGGGACAGGTGGAAACACCATATATTTT
TRBD2	TRBJ2-2	NA	TRBV5-4	CASSPTSGGTYTGELFF	TGTGCCAGCAGCCCGACTAGCGGGGGCACCTACACCGGGGAGCTGTTTTTT
NA	TRBJ2-7	NA	TRBV11-3	CASSLARKEQYF	TGTGCCAGCAGCTTAGCCAGGAAGGAGCAGTACTTC
NA	TRBJ1-1	few	TRBV23-1	CASSHPGGLPANTEAFF	TGCGCCAGCAGTCACCCCGGGGGACTTCCGGCGAACACTGAAGCTTTCTTT
TRBD2	TRBJ2-3	few	TRBV4-2	CASSQELAVTDTQYF	TGTGCCAGCAGCCAAGAACTAGCGGTCACAGATACGCAGTATTTT
NA	TRBJ1-1	medium-sized	TRBV19	CASSIRQGSTEAFF	TGTGCCAGTAGTATTCGTCAGGGTTCCACTGAAGCTTTCTTT
NA	TRBJ1-2	NA	TRBV2	CASSVNLNRAGYTF	TGTGCCAGCAGCGTAAATCTGAACAGGGCTGGCTACACCTTC
NA	TRBJ1-5	few	TRBV9	CASSVAPGNQPQHF	TGTGCCAGCAGCGTAGCCCCAGGGAATCAGCCCCAGCATTTT